The rows below give T cell receptor beta chains drawn from one sample of a study of blood T cell repertoires in COVID-19. Measured with immunoSEQ multiplex PCR; TCRdb has only the in-frame clones, and not every one. Seen here are under 90,000 clones, around nine tenths observed once, and the top ten hold around 7.3%. The specimen sequenced was peripheral blood. The receptors were sampled from a man in his forties or fifties with COVID-19, enrolled during active disease. The CDR3 runs from the conserved cysteine through the conserved F or W. D genes are given only for firm matches. Clone size is not always given. Where it is, it says once, few, many or a class for expanded clones.

CDR3 length: 14; J gene: TRBJ2-3; V gene: TRBV9; D gene: -; clone size: -; CDR3 DNA: TGTGCCAGCAGCGTAGGAGGGATCCCAGATACGCAGTATTTT; CDR3 protein: CASSVGGIPDTQYF
CDR3 length: 14; J gene: TRBJ1-4; V gene: TRBV25-1; D gene: -; clone size: -; CDR3 DNA: TGTGCCAGCAGCCAAGCTGCAACTAATGAAAAACTGTTTTTT; CDR3 protein: CASSQAATNEKLFF
CDR3 length: 11; J gene: TRBJ1-2; V gene: TRBV25-1; D gene: -; clone size: -; CDR3 DNA: TGTGCCAGTGGAAAGGGGCGGGGCTACACCTTC; CDR3 protein: CASGKGRGYTF
CDR3 length: 12; J gene: TRBJ1-1; V gene: TRBV30; D gene: TRBD1; clone size: -; CDR3 DNA: TGTGCCGGGAACAGGGGTTCAACTGAAGCTTTCTTT; CDR3 protein: CAGNRGSTEAFF
CDR3 length: 16; J gene: TRBJ2-5; V gene: TRBV5-1; D gene: TRBD2; clone size: -; CDR3 DNA: TGCGCCAGCAGCTTGGGATCCCTAGCGGGACAAGAGACCCAGTACTTC; CDR3 protein: CASSLGSLAGQETQYF
CDR3 length: 17; J gene: TRBJ2-3; V gene: TRBV15; D gene: TRBD1; clone size: -; CDR3 DNA: TGTGCCACCAGCAGAGAAAAGGGGGCAGGTGGTTTGGATACGCAGTATTTT; CDR3 protein: CATSREKGAGGLDTQYF
CDR3 length: 15; J gene: TRBJ1-1; V gene: TRBV7-9; D gene: TRBD1; clone size: -; CDR3 DNA: TGTGCCAGCAGCTTACACGCCGGACAGGGAACTGAAGCTTTCTTT; CDR3 protein: CASSLHAGQGTEAFF
CDR3 length: 17; J gene: TRBJ2-3; V gene: TRBV4-2; D gene: TRBD2; clone size: -; CDR3 DNA: TGTGCCAGCAGCCAAGGAATAGGGGCGGGGGGTACAGATACGCAGTATTTT; CDR3 protein: CASSQGIGAGGTDTQYF
CDR3 length: 11; J gene: TRBJ1-4; V gene: TRBV28; D gene: TRBD1; clone size: few; CDR3 DNA: TGTGCCAGCAGTTACGGGACAGGGGTGTTTTTT; CDR3 protein: CASSYGTGVFF
CDR3 length: 13; J gene: TRBJ1-5; V gene: TRBV27; D gene: -; clone size: -; CDR3 DNA: TGTGCCAGCAGCCGAGAGGGTTATCAGCCCCAGCATTTT; CDR3 protein: CASSREGYQPQHF
CDR3 length: 16; J gene: TRBJ2-3; V gene: TRBV7-3; D gene: TRBD2; clone size: once; CDR3 DNA: TGTGCCAGCAGCTTAAACGAGCGGGGGACCACAGATACGCAGTATTTT; CDR3 protein: CASSLNERGTTDTQYF
CDR3 length: 15; J gene: TRBJ1-5; V gene: TRBV5-1; D gene: -; clone size: few; CDR3 DNA: TGCGCCAGCAGCTTGGCCGGGGGGCCGAATCAGCCCCAGCATTTT; CDR3 protein: CASSLAGGPNQPQHF
CDR3 length: 15; J gene: TRBJ1-5; V gene: TRBV15; D gene: -; clone size: few; CDR3 DNA: TGTGCCACCAGCAGAGTATTCGATCCGGGTCAGCCCCAGCATTTT; CDR3 protein: CATSRVFDPGQPQHF
CDR3 length: 15; J gene: TRBJ2-7; V gene: TRBV19; D gene: TRBD1; clone size: -; CDR3 DNA: TGTGCCAGTAGTATTACCGGGACAGTTAGCTACGAGCAGTACTTC; CDR3 protein: CASSITGTVSYEQYF
CDR3 length: 15; J gene: TRBJ1-3; V gene: TRBV9; D gene: -; clone size: few; CDR3 DNA: TGTGCCAGCAGCGCGGGACAATACTCTGGAAACACCATATATTTT; CDR3 protein: CASSAGQYSGNTIYF
CDR3 length: 13; J gene: TRBJ1-5; V gene: TRBV7-6; D gene: -; clone size: -; CDR3 DNA: TGTGCCAGCAGCTTGGGGGAGGGTCAGCCCCAGCATTTT; CDR3 protein: CASSLGEGQPQHF
CDR3 length: 14; J gene: TRBJ1-6; V gene: TRBV19; D gene: TRBD1; clone size: -; CDR3 DNA: TGTGCCAGTAGCCTGGACAGGCGCGATTCACCCCTCCACTTT; CDR3 protein: CASSLDRRDSPLHF
CDR3 length: 16; J gene: TRBJ2-5; V gene: TRBV7-6; D gene: TRBD1; clone size: -; CDR3 DNA: TGTGCCAGCAGCCGAGAGAGGACAGGGTTTATGGAGACCCAGTACTTC; CDR3 protein: CASSRERTGFMETQYF
CDR3 length: 14; J gene: TRBJ1-2; V gene: TRBV6-5; D gene: -; clone size: -; CDR3 DNA: TGTGCCAGCAGTTACTCACATTCTCTCTATGGCTACACCTTC; CDR3 protein: CASSYSHSLYGYTF
CDR3 length: 16; J gene: TRBJ1-5; V gene: TRBV10-3; D gene: TRBD1; clone size: -; CDR3 DNA: TGTGCCATCAGTGGACAGGGATTCGAGGGCAATCAGCCCCAGCATTTT; CDR3 protein: CAISGQGFEGNQPQHF
CDR3 length: 18; J gene: TRBJ2-1; V gene: TRBV12-5; D gene: TRBD1; clone size: -; CDR3 DNA: TGTGCTAGTGGTTTTGACATGTATCGCGGGACAGGCGGCAATGAGCAGTTCTTC; CDR3 protein: CASGFDMYRGTGGNEQFF
CDR3 length: 15; J gene: TRBJ2-7; V gene: TRBV19; D gene: TRBD1; clone size: -; CDR3 DNA: TGTGCCAGTACCAACACCGGGACAGACTCCTACGAGCAGTACTTC; CDR3 protein: CASTNTGTDSYEQYF